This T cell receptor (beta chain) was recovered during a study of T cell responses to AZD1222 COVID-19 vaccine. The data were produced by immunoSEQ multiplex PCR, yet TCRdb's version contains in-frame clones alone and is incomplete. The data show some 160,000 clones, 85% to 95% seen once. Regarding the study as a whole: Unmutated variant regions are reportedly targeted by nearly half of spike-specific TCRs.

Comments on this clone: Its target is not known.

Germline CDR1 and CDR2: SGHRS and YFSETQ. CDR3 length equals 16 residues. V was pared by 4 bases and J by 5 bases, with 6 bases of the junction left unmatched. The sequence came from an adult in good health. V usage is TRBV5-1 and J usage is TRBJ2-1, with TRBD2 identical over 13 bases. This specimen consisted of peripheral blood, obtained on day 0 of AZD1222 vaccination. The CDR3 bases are TGCGCCAGCAGCGTCCCCACTAGCGGGGGGGACAATGAGCAGTTCTTC. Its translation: CASSVPTSGGDNEQFF.